A single sample is the source of the 18 T cell receptor beta chains below, sequenced in a study of T cell repertoires in cytomegalovirus infection (dated by TCRdb to between 2019 and 2020). The instrument was an Illumina HiSeq 1500. Clones were called with MiXCR by TCRdb after fastp trimmed the public reads at Q25, and only in-frame beta chains were retained. One record per CDR3 amino acid sequence lists the most common genes and DNA. This sample is represented by about 490,000 distinct CDR3 sequences; 15% to 20% of them were singletons. Roughly a quarter of the sample is taken by the ten largest. Input material: CD8+ T cells from PBMCs. Source of these receptors: a human donor in good health (CMV status not recorded). Some clones in this sample may be carry-over from other donors' samples.

The V call is TRBV3-1, the J call TRBJ2-7, with TRBD2 as a possible D gene (6 bases). The CDR3 runs to 13 residues. The germline gives CDR1 LGHDT, CDR2 YNNKEL (reference sequence). V was trimmed by 3 bases and J by 5 bases, leaving 11 bases between them. CDR3: CASSHGGAHEQYF. The CDR3 DNA follows: TGTGCCAGCAGCCACGGAGGGGCCCACGAGCAGTACTTC.

J is TRBJ2-3 and V is TRBV9; D might be TRBD2 (6 bases). The CDR3 has 13 residues. CDR1 and CDR2 from the germline V gene are SGDLS and YYNGEE. The V and J ends lost 3 bases and 9 bases respectively, with 14 bases between them. The CDR3: CASSAGTSQTQYF. The CDR3 DNA reads as TGTGCCAGCAGCGCCGGGACTTCTCAGACGCAGTATTTT.

This clonotype was seen a few times. A much bigger clone sits one base away, suggesting this may be a read error. This rearrangement joins TRBV6-4 to TRBJ1-1, with a weak D call TRBD1 (6 bases). The CDR3 runs to 13 residues. Germline V gives CDR1 MRHNA, CDR2 SNTAGT. Trimming took off 4 bases at V and 1 base at J, with 7 bases between the two ends. This CDR3 reads CASSVQGNTEAFF. The CDR3 DNA is TGTGCCAGCAGTGTACAGGGGAACACTGAAGCTTTCTTT.

This clonotype has only a few counts. The chain uses TRBV23-1 and TRBJ1-2; D not resolved. TRBV23-1 qualifies as an ORF whose function is uncertain. The CDR3 runs to 14 residues. Trimming removed 2 bases from V and 4 bases from J, with 11 bases in between. The CDR3 bases are TGCGCCAGCAGTCAAAGGAAAGGCTCCTATGGCTACACCTTC. The encoded protein is CASSQRKGSYGYTF.

This clonotype was counted ten times or more. The chain's CDR3 is CASSQGLAGGPGGELFF. DNA for the CDR3: TGTGCCAGCAGCCAGGGACTAGCGGGGGGGCCGGGCGGGGAGCTGTTTTTT. The chain employs TRBV7-2 and TRBJ2-2; TRBD2 matches 16 bases. Germline CDR1 and CDR2: SGHTA and FQGNSA. CDR3 length: 17 amino acids. Trimming took 5 bases from V and 7 from J; bases not matched to a gene: 7.

This clonotype has just a few counts. The rearrangement links TRBV11-2 to TRBJ2-7; D might be TRBD1 (6 bases). Trimming left V 5 bases short and J 4 bases short, with 12 bases between. CDR1 is SGHAT, CDR2 FQNNGV, per germline. This CDR3 comprises 13 residues. CDR3 protein: CASSPGANYEQYF. Written as DNA, the CDR3 is TGTGCCAGCAGCCCAGGGGCAAATTACGAGCAGTACTTC.

This clonotype occurred many times. V gene TRBV11-2 combines with J gene TRBJ2-1; 14 bases are a match to TRBD2. This CDR3 region has 16 residues. Unmatched junction bases numbered 3, after V lost 0 bases and J lost 8 bases. In germline, CDR1 is SGHAT, CDR2 FQNNGV. CDR3 amino acids: CASSLEVTSGRDEQFF. CDR3 nucleotides: TGTGCCAGCAGCTTAGAGGTGACTAGCGGGAGGGATGAGCAGTTCTTC.

This clonotype was found many times. The chain recombines TRBV7-8 with TRBJ1-2; D is perhaps TRBD1 (5 bases). Trimming cost V 2 bases and J 6 bases, with 16 bases left between them. This CDR3 comprises 15 residues. The V gene's germline CDR1 is SGHVS and CDR2 FQNEAQ. CDR3 in DNA: TGTGCCAGCAGCTTAACCCAGGGTAGAAGCGATGGCTACACCTTC. Translation gives CASSLTQGRSDGYTF.

The chain couples TRBV7-3 to TRBJ2-1, with D hard to call. The CDR3 runs 14 residues. V was pared by 3 bases and J by 6 bases, with 12 bases between. Germline CDR1 SGHTA, CDR2 FQGTGA. CDR3 sequence reads: CASSFLTESNEQFF. CDR3 bases: TGTGCCAGCAGCTTCCTGACGGAATCCAATGAGCAGTTCTTC.

This clonotype was seen ten or more times. CDR3 sequence reads: CASSVTDSMNTEAFF. Here the CDR3 DNA reads TGTGCCAGCAGTGTAACTGACAGCATGAACACTGAAGCTTTCTTT. This sequence joins TRBV25-1 and TRBJ1-1; D perhaps matches TRBD1 (5 bases). Deletions cut 4 bases from V and 0 bases from J, with 12 bases between. This CDR3 spans 15 amino acids. CDR1 and CDR2 from the germline V gene are MGHDK and SYGVNS.

There are a few counts of this clonotype. The chain is built from TRBV27 and TRBJ2-3; D unclear. V lost 5 bases to trimming and J lost 2 bases, with 17 bases between them. This CDR3 is built from 16 residues. Germline CDR1 is MNHEY and CDR2 is SMNVEV (reference sequence). CDR3 residues: CASSPRSRSFTDTQYF. DNA of the CDR3: TGTGCCAGCAGTCCCCGGTCCCGTTCCTTCACAGATACGCAGTATTTT.

The V call is TRBV27, the J call TRBJ2-7; D possibly corresponds to TRBD1 (6 bases). Trimming shortened V by 1 base and J by 0 bases, and 13 bases separated the two germline ends. The CDR3 has 16 residues. CDR1 and CDR2 (germline): MNHEY, SMNVEV (reference sequence). CDR3 sequence: CASSLWGPQGSYEQYF. The CDR3 coding sequence is TGTGCCAGCAGTTTATGGGGCCCACAGGGCTCCTACGAGCAGTACTTC.

This clonotype has more than one count but fewer than ten. The chain has TRBV2 and TRBJ2-1, with 10 bases fitting TRBD2. V shed 2 bases and J 5 bases; nucleotides not matched to a gene: 12. The CDR3 covers 18 residues. Germline V gives CDR1 SNHLY, CDR2 FYNNEI. In DNA form, the CDR3 reads TGTGCCAGCAGTGAAACTAGCGGGATGGTGAGTCCCGACAATGAGCAGTTCTTC. Residues: CASSETSGMVSPDNEQFF.

This clonotype was seen ten or more times. This chain joins TRBV19 and TRBJ1-2; D gene ambiguous. V lost 8 bases and J 3 bases, leaving 10 bases between the germline ends. Germline V gene lookup returns CDR1 LNHDA and CDR2 SQIVND (reference sequence). There are 12 residues in the CDR3. The CDR3 sequence is CASASGYYGYTF. For the CDR3, the DNA is TGTGCCAGTGCCTCGGGGTACTATGGCTACACCTTC.

This clonotype was recorded at least ten times. In nucleotides, the CDR3 is TGTGCCAGCAGCCCCGGACGGGGGCCCCATGGGGCTTTCTTT. This gives the protein CASSPGRGPHGAFF. The V gene is TRBV7-6, the J gene TRBJ1-1, with a weak D call TRBD1 (6 bases). V dropped 5 bases and J dropped 11 bases, with 21 bases sitting between them. CDR1 SGHVS and CDR2 FNYEAQ come from the germline V gene. CDR3 length: 14 amino acids.

This clonotype was observed at least ten times. V gene TRBV2 combines with J gene TRBJ2-7; D remains ambiguous. The V gene's germline CDR1 is SNHLY and CDR2 FYNNEI. The CDR3 spans 15 residues. V was shortened by 6 bases and J by 2 bases, with 17 bases between the two germline ends. DNA of the CDR3: TGTGCCAGCAGCCCCATCTTGACGGCAACCTACGAGCAGTACTTC. Amino acids: CASSPILTATYEQYF.

This clonotype was seen only a few times. This chain connects TRBV19 to TRBJ2-3; 7 bases agree with TRBD2. This CDR3 comprises 16 residues. Germline V lookup: CDR1 LNHDA, CDR2 SQIVND (reference sequence). J was trimmed by 7 bases and V by 5 bases; bases with no gene match: 15. The CDR3 is CASSPQGLGLSNTQYF. The CDR3 nucleotides are TGTGCCAGTAGTCCCCAAGGACTAGGGTTGTCAAATACGCAGTATTTT. Supplemented by reference TRBV19 and TRBJ2-3, the full variable domain reads DGGITQSPKYLFRKEGQNVTLSCEQNLNHDAMYWYRQDPGQGLRLIYYSQIVNDFQKGDIAEGYSVSREKKESFPLTVTSAQKNPTAFYLCASSPQGLGLSNTQYFGPGTRLTVL.

The V call is TRBV28, the J call TRBJ2-3; D ambiguous. CDR1 and CDR2 (germline): MDHEN, SYDVKM. Trimming took 0 bases from V and 6 from J, leaving 16 bases between them. The CDR3 extends over 16 amino acids. CDR3 residues: CASSLWAEGSIDTQYF. In nucleotides, the CDR3 is TGTGCCAGCAGTTTATGGGCAGAAGGAAGCATCGATACGCAGTATTTT.